The 8 T cell receptor beta chains below all came from one sample that was sequenced in a study of T cells after yellow fever vaccination. Via MiXCR, TCRdb re-called the 5' RACE reads, giving one row per CDR3 protein. Of 550,000 or so distinct CDR3 sequences in the sample, less than 20% were seen once. The sequenced sample was PBMCs, obtained 15 days after the yellow fever booster vaccination. The receptors were sampled from a man younger than 45 who received the YFV17D yellow fever vaccine.

The table lists this clonotype with many counts. This chain joins TRBV12-3 or TRBV12-4 and TRBJ2-3, with TRBD2 matching 7 bases. V dropped 3 bases and J dropped 3; count of bases not matched to a gene: 3. This CDR3 region has 14 residues. The CDR3 DNA is TGTGCCAGCAGTTTTTCCGGGAGGACAGATACGCAGTATTTT. This translates into CASSFSGRTDTQYF.

This clonotype came up a few times. The rearrangement joins TRBV20-1 to TRBJ1-5, with 10 nucleotides matching TRBD1. The trim removed 6 bases at V and 5 bases at J, leaving 4 bases unmatched. The CDR3 runs 13 residues. Germline values: CDR1 DFQATT, CDR2 SNEGSKA (reference sequence). CDR3 protein: CSATGTGDQPQHF. The DNA for the CDR3 is TGCAGTGCGACCGGGACAGGGGATCAGCCCCAGCATTTT.

This clonotype was seen a handful of times. The DNA of the CDR3 is TGTGCCAGCAGCCAAGGGGCCAACACGGGCGCAGATACGCAGTATTTT. This gives the protein CASSQGANTGADTQYF. The rearrangement uses TRBV3-1 and TRBJ2-3; no firm D call. The CDR3 sequence is 16 residues long. Germline V CDR1 and CDR2: LGHDT, YNNKEL (reference sequence). Between the trimmed V and J ends, which lost 1 base and 4 bases, there was a span of 15 bases.

The sample holds a few counts of this clonotype. This chain connects TRBV7-2 to TRBJ2-7; 7 bases fit TRBD1. The CDR3 sequence is 16 residues long. The germline V gene has CDR1 SGHTA and CDR2 FQGNSA. V lost 1 base and J lost 3; bases outside the gene matches: 9. The CDR3 region is CASSLVAARGNYEQYF. In DNA form, the CDR3 reads TGTGCCAGCAGCTTAGTAGCCGCCAGGGGGAACTACGAGCAGTACTTC.

In this sample, this clonotype turned up a few times. The V call is TRBV5-5, the J call TRBJ1-1; no clear D. This CDR3 region has 13 residues. Germline loops: CDR1 SGHKS, CDR2 YYEKEE (reference sequence). V was cut by 2 bases and J by 0 bases, with 5 bases left in between. CDR3 nucleotides: TGTGCCAGCAGCTTTTTTATGAACACTGAAGCTTTCTTT. Translation gives CASSFFMNTEAFF. The whole variable domain, remainder taken from reference TRBV5-5 and TRBJ1-1, is DAGVTQSPTHLIKTRGQQVTLRCSPISGHKSVSWYQQVLGQGPQFIFQYYEKEERGRGNFPDRFSARQFPNYSSELNVNALLLGDSALYLCASSFFMNTEAFFGQGTRLTVV.

This clonotype was seen only a few times. The chain carries TRBV3-1 and TRBJ2-7; 14 bases align to TRBD2. In germline, CDR1 is LGHDT, CDR2 YNNKEL (reference sequence). This CDR3 has 17 residues. Trimming at V came to 2 bases and at J to 6 bases, leaving 9 bases not matched to a gene. The CDR3 DNA follows: TGTGCCAGCAGCCAACGAAAGACCGGGACTAGCGGGAGCGAGCAGTACTTC. Translation gives CASSQRKTGTSGSEQYF.

This chain joins TRBV6-2 or TRBV6-3 and TRBJ2-1; D ambiguous. Germline CDR1 is MNHEY and CDR2 is SVGEGT. The CDR3 has 15 residues. Trimming removed 2 bases from V and 0 bases from J, with 8 bases in between. The CDR3 protein is CASSYQVSSYNEQFF. The CDR3 DNA reads TGTGCCAGCAGTTACCAAGTCAGCTCCTACAATGAGCAGTTCTTC.

The chain uses TRBV29-1 and TRBJ2-7; D is possibly TRBD2 (5 bases). Trimming shortened V by 6 bases and J by 0 bases, and 12 bases separated the two germline ends. Germline-derived CDR1 and CDR2 are SQVTM and ANQGSEA. CDR3 length equals 13 residues. In DNA, the CDR3 is TGCAGCGTCGGACTCCCGAGCTCCTACGAGCAGTACTTC. It yields the protein CSVGLPSSYEQYF.